The 18 T cell receptor beta chains below all came from one sample that was sequenced in a study of vaccination effects on CD4 cells after COVID-19. TCRdb's table, derived via immunoSEQ multiplex PCR, lists solely in-frame clones and lacks some. The table shows 70,000 to 85,000 clones, with about 74% occurring only once. These receptors' targets are unknown. It was after roughly ten days of culture that CD4+ T cells were isolated. The sequences come from CD4+ T cells from PBMCs cultured without peptide, collected before COVID-19 vaccination. The receptor source for this set is a human donor who received a COVID-19 vaccine.

V and J are TRBV18 and TRBJ1-2, with D maybe TRBD1 (5 bases). V dropped 4 bases and J dropped 0 bases, with 15 bases sitting between them. The CDR3 covers 16 residues. Looked up from germline, CDR1 is KGHSH and CDR2 is LQKENI. The CDR3 region is CASSRMGLPANYGYTF. CDR3 coding DNA: TGTGCCAGCTCACGTATGGGACTCCCCGCTAACTATGGCTACACCTTC.

The rearrangement uses TRBV9 and TRBJ2-5; D remains ambiguous. Trimming stripped 0 bases from V and 1 base from J, with 7 bases between. CDR1 SGDLS and CDR2 YYNGEE come from the germline V gene. This CDR3 comprises 14 residues. The DNA of the CDR3 is TGTGCCAGCAGCGTAGCTTTGGCCCAAGAGACCCAGTACTTC. Encoded protein: CASSVALAQETQYF.

The V and J genes are TRBV30 and TRBJ2-5, with TRBD2 matching over 9 bases. J was trimmed by 0 bases and V by 4 bases; bases with no gene match: 3. The V gene's germline CDR1 is GTSNPN and CDR2 SVGIG (reference sequence). This CDR3 has 14 amino acids. The CDR3 sequence: CAWKLAGDQETQYF. Written as DNA, the CDR3 is TGTGCCTGGAAGTTAGCGGGGGACCAAGAGACCCAGTACTTC.

Here the CDR3 reads CASSPATQGAYGYTF. CDR3 coding DNA: TGCGCCAGCAGCCCAGCCACTCAGGGAGCCTATGGCTACACCTTC. The genes are TRBV5-1 and TRBJ1-2; weak D call: TRBD1 (5 bases). The CDR3 sequence is 15 residues long. The V and J ends lost 4 bases and 4 bases respectively, with 17 bases between them. Germline V gene lookup returns CDR1 SGHRS and CDR2 YFSETQ.

The chain carries TRBV12-3 or TRBV12-4 and TRBJ2-2; D is perhaps TRBD1 (6 bases). The CDR3 is 12 amino acids. The V and J ends lost 4 bases and 6 bases respectively, with 6 bases between them. The DNA for the CDR3 is TGTGCCAGCAGTTGGGGGCCCGGGGAGCTGTTTTTT. This sequence encodes CASSWGPGELFF.

This rearrangement joins TRBV6-4 to TRBJ2-3; no clear D. CDR3 length: 16 amino acids. The germline V and J ends were trimmed by 8 bases and 4 bases, with 22 bases remaining between them. Germline V lookup: CDR1 MRHNA, CDR2 SNTAGT. CDR3 residues: CASSPTGPRAPDTQYF. The CDR3 DNA reads TGTGCCAGCTCTCCCACTGGGCCACGGGCCCCAGATACGCAGTATTTT.

The chain links TRBV7-9 to TRBJ2-7; no firm D call. V was trimmed by 3 bases and J by 3 bases, leaving 12 bases between them. This CDR3 contains 14 residues. The V gene's germline CDR1 is SEHNR and CDR2 FQNEAQ (reference sequence). The CDR3 here is CASSLTLTDYEQYV. CDR3 nucleotide sequence: TGTGCCAGCAGCTTGACCCTTACAGACTACGAGCAGTACGTC.

For the CDR3, the DNA is TGTGCCAGCAGTTACAAAGGCGTCTATGGCTACACCTTC. Its translation: CASSYKGVYGYTF. V and J are TRBV6-5 and TRBJ1-2; D not certain. CDR1 is MNHEY and CDR2 is SVGAGI in the germline V gene. The CDR3 has 13 amino acids. V gave up 2 bases and J gave up 4 bases, with 8 bases separating them.

This clone was detected only a few times. The chain links TRBV30 to TRBJ1-5; no definite D call. This CDR3 region has 13 residues. CDR1 and CDR2 (germline): GTSNPN, SVGIG (reference sequence). Trimming left V 5 bases short and J 2 bases short, with 10 bases between. The CDR3, as DNA: TGTGCCTGGGGACCGAAAGGCAATCAGCCCCAGCATTTT. Protein product: CAWGPKGNQPQHF.

The chain couples TRBV19 to TRBJ2-1, with D tentatively TRBD2 (6 bases). There are 16 residues in the CDR3. Trimming removed 4 bases from V and 2 bases from J, with 15 bases in between. The V gene's germline CDR1 is LNHDA and CDR2 SQIVND (reference sequence). The CDR3 DNA reads TGTGCCAGTAGTAGGGACTCGGGGTTTCCCTACAATGAGCAGTTCTTC. Translated: CASSRDSGFPYNEQFF.

The rearrangement joins TRBV10-2 to TRBJ1-1, with a possible D match to TRBD1 (5 bases). Trimming took off 4 bases at V and 1 base at J, with 16 bases between the two ends. The CDR3 runs 16 residues. Germline V gives CDR1 WSHSY, CDR2 SAAADI. CDR3 loop: CASSAGRLKGNTEAFF. CDR3 DNA: TGCGCCAGCAGTGCGGGACGCTTAAAGGGGAACACTGAAGCTTTCTTT.

The table lists this clone with a few counts. V usage is TRBV2 and J usage is TRBJ1-3, with D perhaps matching TRBD1 (5 bases). V lost 2 bases, J lost 0 bases, and 11 bases lay in between. The CDR3 is made up of 16 amino acids. Looked up from germline, CDR1 is SNHLY and CDR2 is FYNNEI. CDR3 sequence: CASSESGRASGNTIYF. For the CDR3, the DNA is TGTGCCAGCAGTGAAAGCGGCAGGGCCTCTGGAAACACCATATATTTT.

The J gene is TRBJ2-3, the V gene TRBV24-1; D may match TRBD1 or TRBD2 (5 bases each). Trimming removed 6 bases from V and 0 bases from J, with 15 bases in between. Per germline, CDR1 KGHDR and CDR2 SFDVKD. This CDR3 is 16 amino acids long. The CDR3 DNA reads as TGTGCCACCAGTAACCGGGACGGGGCCAGCACAGATACGCAGTATTTT. This codes for CATSNRDGASTDTQYF.

By proportion, this clone is medium-sized. The CDR3 nucleotides read TGTGCCTGGACTTTAATAGGGTCCACTGAAGCTTTCTTT. It codes for CAWTLIGSTEAFF. The chain links TRBV30 to TRBJ1-1; no reliable D call. The CDR3 loop spans 13 amino acids. Trimming stripped 4 bases from V and 4 bases from J, with 13 bases between. Germline lookup yields CDR1 GTSNPN and CDR2 SVGIG (reference sequence).

V gene TRBV3-1 (or the pseudogene TRBV3-2) combines with J gene TRBJ1-3, with D unclear. Looked up from germline, CDR1 is LGHDT and CDR2 is YNNKEL (reference sequence). CDR3 length: 14 residues. V lost 2 bases and J 4 bases, leaving 9 bases between the germline ends. The CDR3 coding sequence is TGTGCCAGCAGCCAATTGGGGTGGGGAAACACCATATATTTT. It specifies CASSQLGWGNTIYF.

The gene calls are TRBV18 and TRBJ1-4, with D unresolved. Germline CDR1 is KGHSH and CDR2 is LQKENI. The V gene lost 2 bases and the J gene lost 3 bases, with 10 bases spanning the gap. The CDR3 covers 15 residues. The CDR3 protein is CASSPKQKSNEKLFF. The CDR3 region has the DNA TGTGCCAGCTCACCAAAACAGAAATCTAATGAAAAACTGTTTTTT. Based on the CDR3 plus reference TRBV18 and TRBJ1-4, the full variable domain is NAGVMQNPRHLVRRRGQEARLRCSPMKGHSHVYWYRQLPEEGLKFMVYLQKENIIDESGMPKERFSAEFPKEGPSILRIQQVVRGDSAAYFCASSPKQKSNEKLFFGSGTQLSVL.

The V and J genes are TRBV6-2 or TRBV6-3 and TRBJ2-7; 7 bases fit TRBD2. V dropped 2 bases and J dropped 1; count of bases not matched to a gene: 2. Germline CDR1 is MNHEY and CDR2 is SVGEGT. This CDR3 contains 14 residues. CDR3 DNA: TGTGCCAGCAGTTACGCGGGGGTTTCCTACGAGCAGTACGTC. It encodes CASSYAGVSYEQYV.

The gene calls are TRBV7-9 and TRBJ1-3, with a weak D call TRBD1 (6 bases). CDR3 length: 13 residues. Germline V gene lookup returns CDR1 SEHNR and CDR2 FQNEAQ (reference sequence). V lost 2 bases, J lost 8 bases, and 10 bases lay in between. The CDR3 DNA sequence: TGTGCCAGCAGCTTATTACAGGGTGACACCATATATTTT. This encodes CASSLLQGDTIYF.